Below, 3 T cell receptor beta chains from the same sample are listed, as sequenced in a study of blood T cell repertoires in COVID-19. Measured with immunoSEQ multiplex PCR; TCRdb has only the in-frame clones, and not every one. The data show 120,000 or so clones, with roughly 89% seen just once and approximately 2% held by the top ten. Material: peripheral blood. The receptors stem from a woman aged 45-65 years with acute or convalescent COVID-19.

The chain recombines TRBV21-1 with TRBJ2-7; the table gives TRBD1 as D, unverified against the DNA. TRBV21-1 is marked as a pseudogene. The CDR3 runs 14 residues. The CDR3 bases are TGTGCCAGCACCAGGGGACAGACCTCCTACGAGCAGTACTTC. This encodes CASTRGQTSYEQYF.

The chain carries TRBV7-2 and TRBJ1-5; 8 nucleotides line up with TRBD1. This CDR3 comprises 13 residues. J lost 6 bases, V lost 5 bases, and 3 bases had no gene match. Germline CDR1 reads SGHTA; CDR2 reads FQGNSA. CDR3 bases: TGTGCCAGCAGCACTCAGGGGGCTCAGCCCCAGCATTTT. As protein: CASSTQGAQPQHF. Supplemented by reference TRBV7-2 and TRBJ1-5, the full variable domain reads GAGVSQSPSNKVTEKGKDVELRCDPISGHTALYWYRQSLGQGLEFLIYFQGNSAPDKSGLPSDRFSAERTGGSVSTLTIQRTQQEDSAVYLCASSTQGAQPQHFGDGTRLSIL.

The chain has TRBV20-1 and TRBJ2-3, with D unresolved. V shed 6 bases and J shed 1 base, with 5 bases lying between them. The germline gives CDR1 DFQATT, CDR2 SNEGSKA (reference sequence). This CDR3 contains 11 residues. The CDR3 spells CSAGGTDTQYF. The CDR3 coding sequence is TGCAGTGCCGGAGGCACAGATACGCAGTATTTT.